Shown below are 17 T cell receptor beta chains from a single sample sequenced in a study of T cells in narcolepsy. This table comes from immunoSEQ multiplex PCR, and its TCRdb copy is limited to in-frame clones, with some not included. The sample carries about 31,000 clones, around 80% recorded once. Sequencing was performed on CD45RA- memory CD4+ T cells from PBMCs. The receptors come from a human donor with narcolepsy.

The chain links TRBV18 to TRBJ2-1, with D perhaps matching TRBD1 (7 bases). CDR3 size: 17 residues. CDR1 and CDR2 (germline): KGHSH, LQKENI. The V and J ends lost 3 bases and 2 bases respectively, with 17 bases between them. The chain's CDR3 is CASSPQGGRAAYNEQFF. CDR3 coding DNA: TGTGCCAGCTCACCCCAGGGGGGCAGGGCGGCCTACAATGAGCAGTTCTTC. The variable domain in full, completed from reference TRBV18 and TRBJ2-1, reads NAGVMQNPRHLVRRRGQEARLRCSPMKGHSHVYWYRQLPEEGLKFMVYLQKENIIDESGMPKERFSAEFPKEGPSILRIQQVVRGDSAAYFCASSPQGGRAAYNEQFFGPGTRLTVL.

The V and J genes are TRBV18 and TRBJ2-5; a weak D match, TRBD1 (5 bases). TRBJ2-7 matches the DNA end more closely, so the J call is doubtful. Per germline, CDR1 KGHSH and CDR2 LQKENI. The CDR3 consists of 15 residues. CDR3 DNA sequence: TGTGCCAGCTCACCACCCGGAGCAGGGTCCCACGAGCAGTACTTC. Protein product: CASSPPGAGSHEQYF.

The rearrangement uses TRBV5-1 and TRBJ2-2, with D perhaps TRBD1 or TRBD2 (5 bases each). The CDR3 sequence is 15 residues long. Germline assignment: CDR1 SGHRS and CDR2 YFSETQ. Trimming pared 7 bases from V and 7 bases from J, leaving 20 bases between. CDR3 sequence (DNA): TGCGCCAGCTCCGTCCGGGCAGGGAGTAACGGGGAGCTGTTTTTT. This encodes CASSVRAGSNGELFF.

The V call is TRBV6-6, the J call TRBJ2-1; D is tentatively TRBD1 or TRBD2 (6 bases each). The CDR3 has 12 residues. Deletions cut 5 bases from V and 9 bases from J, with 11 bases between. Germline CDR1 reads MNHNY; CDR2 reads SVGAGI (reference sequence). CDR3 sequence reads: CASSPRGREQFF. CDR3 bases: TGTGCCAGCAGTCCCCGGGGGCGTGAGCAGTTCTTC.

In its sample, this clone ranks as medium-sized (0.01 to 0.1%). The chain links TRBV5-4 to TRBJ2-5; 12 bases map to TRBD2. Germline V lookup: CDR1 SGHNT, CDR2 YYREEE (reference sequence). This CDR3 is 15 amino acids long. V dropped 4 bases and J dropped 4; count of bases not matched to a gene: 5. The CDR3 region has the DNA TGTGCCAGCAGCCTTCGGACTAGCGGGGCAGAGACCCAGTACTTC. It translates to CASSLRTSGAETQYF.

The chain recombines TRBV7-6 with TRBJ2-1, with a weak D call TRBD2 (6 bases). The germline gives CDR1 SGHVS, CDR2 FNYEAQ. The CDR3 consists of 18 residues. The V and J ends lost 5 bases and 7 bases respectively, with 27 bases between them. CDR3 loop: CASSQDGGITIDANEQFF. The CDR3 DNA reads TGTGCCAGCAGCCAAGACGGGGGTATAACGATTGATGCTAATGAGCAGTTCTTC.

CDR3 residues: CASSRQMGGSYNEQFF. The CDR3 DNA is TGTGCCAGCTCACGTCAGATGGGAGGCTCCTACAATGAGCAGTTCTTC. This sequence joins TRBV18 and TRBJ2-1, with D tentatively TRBD2 (6 bases). Trimming removed 4 bases at V and 0 bases at J, with 13 bases between. This CDR3 comprises 16 residues. Germline lookup yields CDR1 KGHSH and CDR2 LQKENI.

The chain recombines TRBV9 with TRBJ2-3; weak D call: TRBD2 (6 bases). The CDR3 consists of 15 residues. Germline CDR1 SGDLS, CDR2 YYNGEE. V was trimmed by 0 bases and J by 0 bases, leaving 8 bases between them. CDR3 in amino acids: CASSVEGTSTDTQYF. The CDR3 bases are TGTGCCAGCAGCGTAGAAGGGACTAGCACAGATACGCAGTATTTT.

The chain uses TRBV7-6 and TRBJ1-6; D is unresolved. CDR3 length: 14 amino acids. Between the trimmed V and J ends, which lost 5 bases and 5 bases, there was a span of 10 bases. Germline-derived CDR1 and CDR2 are SGHVS and FNYEAQ. The CDR3 DNA follows: TGTGCCAGCAGCCCCGGACGGGATAATTCACCCCTCCACTTT. Amino acids: CASSPGRDNSPLHF.

There are a few counts of this clone. The rearrangement links TRBV18 to TRBJ2-2; the match to TRBD1 covers 9 bases. The CDR3 loop spans 16 amino acids. Germline V gene sequence: CDR1 KGHSH, CDR2 LQKENI. The trim removed 3 bases at V and 5 bases at J, leaving 7 bases unmatched. The CDR3 reads CASSPLGQGETGELFF. The CDR3 coding sequence is TGTGCCAGCTCACCGCTGGGACAGGGTGAGACCGGGGAGCTGTTTTTT.

J is TRBJ1-1 and V is TRBV18; no reliable D call. This CDR3 has 14 residues. Germline values: CDR1 KGHSH, CDR2 LQKENI. V was shortened by 5 bases and J by 1 base, with 11 bases between the two germline ends. The CDR3 here is CASSGSMGNTEAFF. DNA of the CDR3: TGTGCCAGCTCAGGGTCGATGGGGAACACTGAAGCTTTCTTT.

The V and J genes are TRBV18 and TRBJ2-2, with a possible D match to TRBD1 (5 bases). Germline lookup yields CDR1 KGHSH and CDR2 LQKENI. This CDR3 is 16 amino acids long. The germline V and J ends were trimmed by 2 bases and 0 bases, with 10 bases remaining between them. The CDR3 bases are TGTGCCAGCTCACCATCCACAGGTTCGAACACCGGGGAGCTGTTTTTT. This codes for CASSPSTGSNTGELFF.

The chain employs TRBV15 and TRBJ2-3; 11 positions agree with TRBD2. The germline V gene encodes CDR1 LNHNV and CDR2 YYDKDF (reference sequence). This CDR3 has 14 amino acids. With V trimmed by 5 bases and J by 7 bases, 5 bases remained unmatched. CDR3 DNA: TGTGCCACCAGCCGCGCTAGCGGGGGGAATACGCAGTATTTT. It translates to CATSRASGGNTQYF.

The V gene is TRBV6-5, the J gene TRBJ1-1; D is undetermined. CDR1 is MNHEY, CDR2 SVGAGI, per germline. V shed 2 bases and J shed 5 bases, with 3 bases lying between them. This CDR3 has 11 residues. CDR3 DNA: TGTGCCAGCAGTTACAGAACTGAAGCTTTCTTT. Translated, it gives CASSYRTEAFF.

The chain recombines TRBV2 with TRBJ2-7, with D uncertain. The CDR3 extends over 14 amino acids. Germline V gene data show CDR1 as SNHLY and CDR2 as FYNNEI. V lost 1 base and J lost 2, with 9 bases in between. The DNA for the CDR3 is TGTGCCAGCAGTGAAGACAGAAACACCTACGAGCAGTACTTC. Protein: CASSEDRNTYEQYF.

The chain combines TRBV6-4 with TRBJ1-5; D is unclear. Trimming removed 6 bases at V and 0 bases at J, with 12 bases between. The V gene's germline CDR1 is MRHNA and CDR2 SNTAGT. This CDR3 spans 15 amino acids. The CDR3 loop reads CASRASVDSNQPQHF. CDR3 in DNA: TGTGCCAGCAGAGCCTCGGTCGATAGCAATCAGCCCCAGCATTTT.

The rearrangement uses TRBV14 and TRBJ2-1, with unresolved D. The length of the CDR3 is 13 residues. With 1 base removed from V and 6 bases from J, the gap between germline ends came to 7 bases. Germline values: CDR1 SGHDN, CDR2 FVKESK. DNA for the CDR3: TGTGCCAGCAGCCAAGCTATAGGCAATGAGCAGTTCTTC. Translated: CASSQAIGNEQFF.